The 32 T cell receptor beta chains reported below all come from one sample, sequenced in a study of metastatic and nonmetastatic thyroid tumors. Ahead of thyroid surgery, no patient had received treatment of any kind. Via MiXCR, TCRdb re-called the PCR reads. The table has some 23,000 clones, roughly 11% seen once. Sample: blood. These receptors came from a female donor with papillary thyroid cancer or a benign thyroid nodule (not recorded which). Some clones in this sample may be carry-over from other donors' samples.

A remark on this clone: A much larger clone lies a single base off, so this may be a read error. This sequence joins TRBV7-3 and TRBJ2-3; D uncertain. This CDR3 region has 14 residues. Germline V gives CDR1 SGHTA, CDR2 FQGTGA. The CDR3, as DNA: TGTGCCAGCAGCTTTGGGGATCCAGGAGATACGCATTATTTT. Protein sequence: CASSFGDPGDTHYF.

This clone has at least ten counts. The rearrangement links TRBV12-3 or TRBV12-4 to TRBJ2-5; 9 nucleotides match TRBD2. CDR3 length: 14 amino acids. V gave up 3 bases and J gave up 10 bases; unmatched junction bases: 9. The DNA for the CDR3 is TGTGCCAGCAGTTTTGTAGCGGGAGAAAAGATCCAGTACTTC. Residues: CASSFVAGEKIQYF.

This clone was detected a few times. The rearrangement links TRBV5-8 to TRBJ2-1; D is ambiguous. Germline CDR1 reads SGHTS; CDR2 reads YDEGEE. Trimming stripped 9 bases from V and 6 bases from J, with 22 bases between. The CDR3 runs to 15 residues. CDR3 DNA: TGTGCCACCACCCTAATAGTAGCAGGTGGCAATGAGCAGTTCTTC. Protein sequence: CATTLIVAGGNEQFF.

This clone was observed at least ten times. Written as DNA, the CDR3 is TGCGCAACGCGGCAGGGGGCGTCTGACCGTGGCTACACCTTC. Its translation is CATRQGASDRGYTF. The chain links TRBV5-1 to TRBJ1-2; TRBD1 matches at 8 bases. The CDR3 is 14 residues long. Germline lookup yields CDR1 SGHRS and CDR2 YFSETQ.

This clone was counted at least ten times. V and J are TRBV27 and TRBJ2-5, with a possible D match to TRBD2 (5 bases). The V gene lost 5 bases and the J gene lost 3 bases, with 13 bases spanning the gap. The CDR3 loop spans 14 amino acids. Germline CDR1 and CDR2: MNHEY and SMNVEV (reference sequence). Here the CDR3 DNA reads TGTGCCAGCAGTGAAACTAGGAGCGAAGAGACCCAGTACTTC. It yields the protein CASSETRSEETQYF.

This clone was seen at least ten times. Other DNA variants within this sample encode the same CDR3. The V gene is TRBV11-1, the J gene TRBJ2-1, with 7 bases fitting TRBD2. Germline V gene sequence: CDR1 SGHAT, CDR2 FQDESV (reference sequence). Trimming removed 1 base from V and 3 bases from J; junction bases left unmatched: 3. This CDR3 contains 15 residues. CDR3: CASSLVGGYYNEQFF. CDR3 DNA: TGTGCCAGCAGCTTAGTGGGGGGGTACTACAATGAGCAGTTCTTC.

This clone has ten or more counts. The chain links TRBV10-3 to TRBJ1-1; no clear D gene. Trimming pared 2 bases from V and 1 base from J, leaving 11 bases between. The CDR3 covers 15 residues. The germline V gene has CDR1 ENHRY and CDR2 SYGVKD. In DNA form, the CDR3 reads TGTGCCATCAGTGAGCCGGGCTACGGGAACACTGAAGCTTTCTTT. It specifies CAISEPGYGNTEAFF.

This clone is labeled as medium-sized (0.01 to 0.1%). CDR3 bases: TGTGCCAGCAGTGACGACAGGGTTTCTCAGCCCCAGCATTTT. It translates to CASSDDRVSQPQHF. The chain links TRBV6-1 to TRBJ1-5, with 7 bases that match TRBD1. Germline V lookup: CDR1 MNHNS, CDR2 SASEGT. The CDR3 consists of 14 residues. V dropped 3 bases and J dropped 6; count of bases not matched to a gene: 5.

This clone has a count of ten or more. The J gene is TRBJ1-2, the V gene TRBV9; 8 bases map to TRBD1. The CDR3 is 18 amino acids. Germline CDR1 SGDLS, CDR2 YYNGEE. V was pared by 4 bases and J by 1 base, with 15 bases of the junction left unmatched. The CDR3 spells CASSLTPQGAESNYGYTF. CDR3 nucleotide sequence: TGTGCCAGCAGCCTCACCCCCCAGGGGGCAGAAAGTAACTATGGCTACACCTTC.

This clone was detected ten times or more. V and J are TRBV29-1 and TRBJ1-1; D not resolved. From germline, CDR1 is SQVTM and CDR2 ANQGSEA. V was pared by 3 bases and J by 4 bases, with 12 bases between. CDR3 length: 13 amino acids. CDR3 sequence: CSVDRKDATEAFF. The CDR3 DNA sequence: TGCAGCGTTGATCGGAAGGACGCCACTGAAGCTTTCTTT.

This clone showed up many times. The J gene is TRBJ2-7, the V gene TRBV9, with TRBD1 matching over 9 bases. The CDR3 is 12 amino acids. CDR1 is SGDLS, CDR2 YYNGEE, per germline. The V segment lost 4 bases and the J segment 7 bases; nucleotides outside the gene matches: 3. This chain's CDR3 is CASSMGQGEQYF. The CDR3 region has the DNA TGTGCCAGCAGCATGGGACAGGGTGAGCAGTACTTC.

As regards this clone: One end of the junction does not line up with germline, which may come from a read error. The rearrangement joins TRBV27 to TRBJ2-7; D gene unclear. Germline V gene sequence: CDR1 MNHEY, CDR2 SMNVEV (reference sequence). This CDR3 region has 14 residues. The CDR3 DNA is TGTGCCAGCAGTTTATCGGGGAACTACTACGAGCTGTACTTC. It encodes CASSLSGNYYELYF.

This clone has just a few counts. The chain combines TRBV28 with TRBJ2-7, with a weak D call TRBD1 (6 bases). V was clipped by 6 bases and J by 3 bases, with 15 bases between them. The germline V gene encodes CDR1 MDHEN and CDR2 SYDVKM. The CDR3 extends over 14 amino acids. The CDR3 nucleotides read TGTGCCAGCAGGGTGGGGGCTACCTTCTACGAGCAGTACTTC. Residues: CASRVGATFYEQYF.

This clone is classed as medium-sized. The chain carries TRBV28 and TRBJ1-5, with D unclear. V lost 4 bases and J lost 3, with 1 base in between. Germline values: CDR1 MDHEN, CDR2 SYDVKM. The CDR3 covers 11 residues. The DNA for the CDR3 is TGTGCCAGCAGTTACAATCAGCCCCAGCATTTT. It translates to CASSYNQPQHF.

This clone was seen a handful of times. The rearrangement links TRBV28 to TRBJ2-7, with D maybe TRBD1 (5 bases). V was trimmed by 9 bases and J by 0 bases, leaving 15 bases between them. The CDR3 is made up of 14 amino acids. CDR1 is MDHEN and CDR2 is SYDVKM in the germline V gene. CDR3 bases: TGTGCCAGGGGGCCCACGGAATTCTCCTACGAGCAGTACTTC. Amino acids: CARGPTEFSYEQYF.

The table lists this clone with many counts. This chain uses TRBV28 with TRBJ2-1; 7 bases match TRBD1. CDR1 is MDHEN, CDR2 SYDVKM, per germline. This CDR3 spans 14 amino acids. With 5 bases clipped from V and 5 bases from J, the junction kept 6 bases outside the gene matches. In nucleotides, the CDR3 is TGTGCCAGCAGTACCCTGACAGGGAACAATGAGCAGTTCTTC. As protein: CASSTLTGNNEQFF.

V is TRBV19 and J is TRBJ2-3, with 7 bases identical to TRBD2. Per the germline V gene, CDR1 is LNHDA and CDR2 is SQIVND (reference sequence). This CDR3 contains 15 residues. Trimming removed 7 bases from V and 0 bases from J; junction bases left unmatched: 7. CDR3 nucleotides: TGTGCCAGTAAATCCCTAGCGGCTAGCACAGATACGCAGTATTTT. Encoded protein: CASKSLAASTDTQYF.

This clone was seen a handful of times. At one end, the junction sequence differs from germline, possibly due to a read error. The chain employs TRBV27 and TRBJ1-2; 8 nucleotides line up with TRBD1. Per the germline V gene, CDR1 is MNHEY and CDR2 is SMNVEV (reference sequence). The CDR3 runs 13 residues. For the CDR3, the DNA is TGTGTCAGCAGTCCTGGGACAGGCCATGGCTACACCTTC. It codes for CVSSPGTGHGYTF.

Sample share makes this clone medium-sized (0.01 to 0.1%). The gene calls are TRBV6-1 and TRBJ2-1; D possibly corresponds to TRBD1 (5 bases). The germline CDR1 and CDR2 sequences are MNHNS and SASEGT. The CDR3 consists of 14 residues. The V end was cut by 5 bases, the J end by 2 bases, with 10 bases between. The CDR3 spells CASSPQVPYNEQFF. In DNA, the CDR3 is TGTGCCAGCAGTCCACAGGTTCCCTACAATGAGCAGTTCTTC.

This rearrangement joins TRBV6-2 or TRBV6-3 to TRBJ1-1; weak D call: TRBD1 (6 bases). V gave up 0 bases and J gave up 1 base, with 15 bases separating them. Looked up from germline, CDR1 is MNHEY and CDR2 is SVGEGT. The CDR3 runs to 17 residues. CDR3 in DNA: TGTGCCAGCAGTTACTCACAGGGAACACCCGCGAACACTGAAGCTTTCTTT. It specifies CASSYSQGTPANTEAFF.

At least ten counts were recorded for this clone. V is TRBV6-5 and J is TRBJ1-1, with D unresolved. CDR1 is MNHEY, CDR2 SVGAGI, per germline. The V end lost 2 bases, the J end lost 6 bases, and 16 bases lay between the germline ends. The CDR3 length is 15 residues. CDR3 region: CASSYARLTKAEAFF. The CDR3 DNA reads TGTGCCAGCAGTTACGCCCGGTTAACAAAGGCTGAAGCTTTCTTT.

In this sample, this clone turned up many times. V is TRBV7-6 and J is TRBJ2-7; D gene unclear. Germline assignment: CDR1 SGHVS and CDR2 FNYEAQ. V was cut by 1 base and J by 2 bases, with 9 bases left in between. The CDR3 is 14 residues long. The CDR3, as DNA: TGTGCCAGCAGCTTAGACGGTAATACCTACGAGCAGTACTTC. As protein: CASSLDGNTYEQYF.

The V gene is TRBV4-1, the J gene TRBJ2-7, with 7 bases aligning to TRBD1. Germline CDR1 MGHRA, CDR2 YSYEKL. V lost 1 base to trimming and J lost 5 bases; unmatched junction nucleotides: 5. CDR3 length: 14 residues. The CDR3 coding sequence is TGCGCCAGCAGCCAAGGCTACACAGGGGACGAGCAGTACTTC. Translation: CASSQGYTGDEQYF.

V and J are TRBV11-1 and TRBJ2-3; possibly TRBD2 for D (6 bases). The CDR3 loop spans 18 amino acids. V dropped 5 bases and J dropped 0 bases, with 21 bases sitting between them. In germline, CDR1 is SGHAT, CDR2 FQDESV (reference sequence). CDR3 loop: CASSPPGLRDTSTDTQYF. The CDR3 DNA reads as TGTGCCAGCAGCCCACCGGGACTCAGAGATACAAGCACAGATACGCAGTATTTT.

This clone has a handful of counts. V is TRBV28 and J is TRBJ1-2; 7 bases are shared with TRBD1. The V gene's germline CDR1 is MDHEN and CDR2 SYDVKM. J was trimmed by 10 bases and V by 6 bases; bases with no gene match: 11. The CDR3 is 13 amino acids. The CDR3 here is CASRQTGSGAYTF. For the CDR3, the DNA is TGTGCCAGCAGGCAGACAGGGTCGGGTGCCTACACCTTC.

This clone showed up just a few times. The junction does not match germline at one end; this may be a read error. The J gene is TRBJ1-5, the V gene TRBV28, with 10 bases matching TRBD1. The CDR3 is made up of 15 amino acids. The germline V gene has CDR1 MDHEN and CDR2 SYDVKM. In DNA, the CDR3 is TGTGCCAGCAGCTTCCGGGACAGGGGATCTCAGCCCCATCATTTT. Its translation is CASSFRDRGSQPHHF.

There are many counts of this clone. The chain uses TRBV11-2 and TRBJ1-2, with 7 bases matching TRBD1. The germline V gene encodes CDR1 SGHAT and CDR2 FQNNGV. V was clipped by 4 bases and J by 4 bases; unmatched bases: 12. The CDR3 has 16 residues. CDR3 DNA sequence: TGTGCCAGCAGCTCCCACCGGGGCAGGGGGTTCTATGGCTACACCTTC. Translation gives CASSSHRGRGFYGYTF.

This clone was observed a handful of times. The rearrangement links TRBV24-1 to TRBJ2-3; D unresolved. V dropped 6 bases and J dropped 6 bases, with 12 bases sitting between them. The CDR3 length is 13 residues. Per the germline V gene, CDR1 is KGHDR and CDR2 is SFDVKD. CDR3 protein: CATSRAPGDTQYF. The CDR3 coding sequence is TGTGCCACCAGTCGAGCCCCCGGGGATACGCAGTATTTT.

The rearrangement joins TRBV28 to TRBJ2-7; D is possibly TRBD1 (6 bases). The germline CDR1 and CDR2 sequences are MDHEN and SYDVKM. This CDR3 has 15 amino acids. V lost 7 bases to trimming and J lost 6 bases, with 22 bases between them. This chain's CDR3 is CASNEYGTGRREQYF. As DNA, the CDR3 is TGTGCCAGCAACGAATACGGTACAGGGCGCCGCGAGCAGTACTTC.

In this sample, this clone turned up many times. The chain links TRBV2 to TRBJ1-1; D not resolved. This CDR3 is 13 amino acids long. The germline V and J ends were trimmed by 8 bases and 3 bases, with 13 bases remaining between them. The germline V gene has CDR1 SNHLY and CDR2 FYNNEI. The DNA of the CDR3 is TGTGCCAGCGCCGACACTCGAGACACTGAAGCTTTCTTT. Amino acids: CASADTRDTEAFF.

Notes on this clone: A read error may explain this, as a much larger clone is one base away. The chain has TRBV29-1 and TRBJ2-2; D gene unclear. This CDR3 is 13 amino acids long. Germline-derived CDR1 and CDR2 are SQVTM and ANQGSEA. V dropped 6 bases and J dropped 4 bases, with 12 bases sitting between them. The CDR3 DNA sequence: TGCAGCGTGTCACCCGGTTCCACCGGGGAGCTGTTTTTT. It codes for CSVSPGSTGELFF.

The V gene is TRBV19, the J gene TRBJ2-7, with D possibly being TRBD1 (5 bases). This CDR3 region has 15 residues. The V end lost 3 bases, the J end lost 5 bases, and 17 bases lay between the germline ends. Germline V gene sequence: CDR1 LNHDA, CDR2 SQIVND (reference sequence). The CDR3 sequence: CASSISGQKSNEQYF. The CDR3 DNA is TGTGCCAGTAGTATTAGTGGACAAAAATCCAACGAGCAGTACTTC.